This TCR beta chain was captured by sequencing in a study of identical twins. TCRdb itself ran the 5' RACE reads through MiXCR, one entry per CDR3 protein. The sample lists 500,000 to 650,000 distinct CDR3 sequences, around 20% occurring once. This CDR3 region has 19 residues. The V segment lost 4 bases and the J segment 8 bases; nucleotides outside the gene matches: 19. Germline V gene lookup returns CDR1 LGHNT and CDR2 FRNRAP. This clonotype was observed a handful of times. Healthy Caucasians were all of the donors. These data also featured in a second study, about yellow fever vaccine responses in identical twins.

Sequenced: CD4+ T cells sorted from blood. The TCR sequence derives from a woman aged 18-29 years in good health. This rearrangement joins TRBV12-5 to TRBJ2-2, with 10 bases fitting TRBD1. In DNA form, the CDR3 reads TGTGCTAGTGGTTCGTTCCGGGACAGGGGAGTGGGCACCGAGGGGGAGCTGTTTTTT. This encodes CASGSFRDRGVGTEGELFF.